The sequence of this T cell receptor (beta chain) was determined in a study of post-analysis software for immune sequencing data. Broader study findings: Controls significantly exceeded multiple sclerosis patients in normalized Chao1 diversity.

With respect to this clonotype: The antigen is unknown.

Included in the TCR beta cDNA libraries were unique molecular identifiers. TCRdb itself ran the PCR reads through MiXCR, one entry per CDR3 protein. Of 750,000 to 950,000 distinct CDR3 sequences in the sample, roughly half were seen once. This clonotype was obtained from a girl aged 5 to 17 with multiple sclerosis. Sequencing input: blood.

CDR3 loop: CASSYSTANEQFF. The CDR3 bases are TGTGCCAGCAGTTACTCGACTGCAAATGAGCAGTTCTTC. The chain couples TRBV6-5 to TRBJ2-1; no clear D gene. V was clipped by 0 bases and J by 7 bases, with 7 bases between them. Germline CDR1 reads MNHEY; CDR2 reads SVGAGI. This CDR3 has 13 residues.